The TCR beta chain under discussion was sequenced for a study of T cells after yellow fever vaccination. MiXCR was run by TCRdb on the 5' RACE reads, yielding one entry per CDR3 protein. The table records around 500,000 distinct CDR3 sequences, less than 25% of them present only once. Germline values: CDR1 SGHTA, CDR2 FQGTGA. V lost 4 bases to trimming and J lost 8 bases, with 12 bases between them. CDR3 length equals 14 residues. Sequenced here: PBMCs, sampled roughly 20 days after the first yellow fever vaccination. The sequence was collected from a man aged 18 to 35 who received the YFV17D yellow fever vaccine. The V gene is TRBV7-3, the J gene TRBJ1-6; a possible D gene is TRBD1 (5 bases). DNA for the CDR3: TGTGCCAGCAGCTCCACAGGCAGGGATTCACCCCTCCACTTT. Protein product: CASSSTGRDSPLHF. Full variable domain (remainder filled in from reference TRBV7-3 and TRBJ1-6): GAGVSQTPSNKVTEKGKYVELRCDPISGHTALYWYRQSLGQGPEFLIYFQGTGAADDSGLPNDRFFAVRPEGSVSTLKIQRTERGDSAVYLCASSSTGRDSPLHFGNGTRLTVT.